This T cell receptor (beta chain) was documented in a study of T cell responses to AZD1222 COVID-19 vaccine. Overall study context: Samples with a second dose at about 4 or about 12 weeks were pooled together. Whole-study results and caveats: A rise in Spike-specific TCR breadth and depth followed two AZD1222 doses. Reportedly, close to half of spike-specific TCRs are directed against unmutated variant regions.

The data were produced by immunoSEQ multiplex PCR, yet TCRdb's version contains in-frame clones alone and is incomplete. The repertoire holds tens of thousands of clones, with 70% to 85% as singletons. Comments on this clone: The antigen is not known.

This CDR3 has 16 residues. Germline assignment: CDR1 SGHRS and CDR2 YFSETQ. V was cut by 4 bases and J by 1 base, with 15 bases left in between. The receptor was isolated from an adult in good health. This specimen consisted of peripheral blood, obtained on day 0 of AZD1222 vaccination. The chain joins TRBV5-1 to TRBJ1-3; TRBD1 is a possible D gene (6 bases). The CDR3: CASSLQGQTSGNTIYF. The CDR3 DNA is TGCGCCAGCAGCCTTCAAGGACAGACTTCTGGAAACACCATATATTTT. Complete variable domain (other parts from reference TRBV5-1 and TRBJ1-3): KAGVTQTPRYLIKTRGQQVTLSCSPISGHRSVSWYQQTPGQGLQFLFEYFSETQRNKGNFPGRFSGRQFSNSRSEMNVSTLELGDSALYLCASSLQGQTSGNTIYFGEGSWLTVV.